Listed below are T cell receptor beta chains from one sample, sequenced in a study of technical replicates of blood from a few donors. Sequenced by immunoSEQ multiplex PCR; TCRdb stores in-frame clones only, minus some. The sample records 9,500 to 15,000 clones, 65% to 85% being singletons. Sequenced: PBMCs. The receptor source for this set is a human donor in good health. The CDR3 runs from the conserved cysteine through the conserved F or W. A D gene is named only where the DNA matches it firmly. Part of the rows lack a size; the others show once, few, many or a class for expanded clones.

size,D,V,J,DNA,CDR3
.,.,TRBV2,TRBJ2-5,TGTGCCAGCGGCGAGCGGGTGGAGACCCAGTACTTC,CASGERVETQYF
.,TRBD2,TRBV4-2,TRBJ2-7,TGTGCCAGCAGCCAACAGACTAGCGGGGGAGACTACGAGCAGTACTTC,CASSQQTSGGDYEQYF
.,.,TRBV11-2,TRBJ1-1,TGTGCCAGCAGCTCACAGGGAGACACTGAAGCTTTCTTT,CASSSQGDTEAFF
.,TRBD2,TRBV19,TRBJ2-1,TGTGCCAGTAGAAGGGGGAGGGATGGATTAGCGGGAGGGTCGAATGAGCAGTTCTTC,CASRRGRDGLAGGSNEQFF
.,.,TRBV5-1,TRBJ1-2,TGCGCCAGCAGCGCTTTGGTTCATCAAGCCAACTATGGCTACACCTTC,CASSALVHQANYGYTF
.,.,TRBV2,TRBJ2-2,TGTGCCAGCAGTGATGCGGCAGTGGCGCCCGGGGAGCTGTTTTTT,CASSDAAVAPGELFF
.,TRBD2,TRBV2,TRBJ2-1,TGTGCCAGCCTGGGACTAGCGGGAGGGAATGAGCAGTTCTTC,CASLGLAGGNEQFF
.,TRBD2,TRBV6-5,TRBJ2-5,TGTGCCAGCAGCCCAACTGGGGGGGGGAGGGAGACCCAGTACTTC,CASSPTGGGRETQYF
.,.,TRBV5-6,TRBJ2-1,TGTGCCAGCAGCTTCTTAGCGGAGCAGTTCTTC,CASSFLAEQFF
few,.,TRBV19,TRBJ2-1,TGTGCCAGTAGTCCTAGTGGTGATGAGCAGTTCTTC,CASSPSGDEQFF
.,.,TRBV5-6,TRBJ2-3,TGTGCCAGCAGCTTGGTGGCTAGTTTGGATACGCAGTATTTT,CASSLVASLDTQYF
.,.,TRBV30,TRBJ2-2,TGTGCCTGGAGTGTACTATATGCCGGGGAGCTGTTTTTT,CAWSVLYAGELFF
.,.,TRBV6-5,TRBJ1-5,TGTGCCAGCAGTTACTCGGACGGGGATCAGCCCCAGCATTTT,CASSYSDGDQPQHF
few,.,TRBV28,TRBJ1-2,TGTGCCAGCAGTCCATTACAGGGAACAAGGAATGGCTACACCTTC,CASSPLQGTRNGYTF
.,.,TRBV19,TRBJ2-1,TGTGCCAGTAATAGCGGAAGAGGGAATGAGCAGTTCTTC,CASNSGRGNEQFF
.,.,TRBV30,TRBJ2-1,TGTGCCTGGACCCTAACAGGGGAGCAGTTCTTC,CAWTLTGEQFF
few,TRBD1,TRBV18,TRBJ1-5,TGTGCCAGCGCTCCGGGACAGGGGGATCAGCCCCAGCATTTT,CASAPGQGDQPQHF
.,TRBD2,TRBV9,TRBJ2-3,TGTGCCAGCAGCGTAGGCGGGGGTAGCACAGATACGCAGTATTTT,CASSVGGGSTDTQYF
.,TRBD1,TRBV5-6,TRBJ2-7,TGTGCCAGCAGCTTGCAACAGGGGAGTTACGAGCAGTACTTC,CASSLQQGSYEQYF
.,TRBD1,TRBV15,TRBJ1-2,TGTGCCACCTCTCAACAGGGGGCGCTGCCATTAACTATGGACTACACCTTC,CATSQQGALPLTMDYTF
.,.,TRBV5-1,TRBJ1-3,TGCGCCAGCAGCCCTAGGGGGAGCTCTGGAAACACCATATATTTT,CASSPRGSSGNTIYF
.,.,TRBV27,TRBJ2-7,TGTGCCAGCGGGGGGGCCCCTAGCGGCACCTCCTACGAGCAGTACTTC,CASGGAPSGTSYEQYF
.,TRBD1,TRBV28,TRBJ2-7,TGTGCCAGCAGTCAAAACAGGGGGCTCGAATACGAGCAGTACTTC,CASSQNRGLEYEQYF
.,.,TRBV7-3,TRBJ2-1,TGTGCCAGCAGCCTACAGGGAGGGAATGAGCAGTTCTTC,CASSLQGGNEQFF
.,.,TRBV6-1,TRBJ2-7,TGTGCCAGCACTCCCTCAGTGAGGGAGCAGTACTTC,CASTPSVREQYF
.,.,TRBV19,TRBJ2-6,TGTGCCAGTAGACCACAGGAGCTTGGGGCCAACGTCCTGACTTTC,CASRPQELGANVLTF
.,TRBD2,TRBV5-1,TRBJ2-7,TGCGCCAGCAGCTTGGGGACTAGCGGGAGCTACGAGCAGTACTTC,CASSLGTSGSYEQYF
.,.,TRBV6-4,TRBJ2-1,TGTGCCAGCAGTGATCGGTCGGGGGGCGGTGGAGATGAGCAGTTCTTC,CASSDRSGGGGDEQFF
.,TRBD2,TRBV13,TRBJ2-5,TGTGCCAGCAGCTCAATCCTAGCGGGAGGGCAAGAGACCCAGTACTTC,CASSSILAGGQETQYF
few,TRBD2,TRBV18,TRBJ2-7,TGTGCCAGCTCACCATCCGCTAGCGGAACCTACGAGCAGTACTTC,CASSPSASGTYEQYF
.,TRBD1,TRBV29-1,TRBJ2-1,TGCAGCGTTGATGTCGTGACAGGGAAAGATTATGAGCAGTTCTTC,CSVDVVTGKDYEQFF
large,TRBD2,TRBV28,TRBJ2-5,TGTGCCAGCACCGCAGGGCGGGAGGGGGGGGAGACCCAGTACTTC,CASTAGREGGETQYF
.,TRBD1,TRBV28,TRBJ1-5,TGTGCCAGCAGTTCAGGACAGGGCGGGCAGCCCCAGCATTTT,CASSSGQGGQPQHF
few,.,TRBV7-6,TRBJ1-1,TGTGCCAGCAGCCCGACAGAGTCGGCTGAAGCTTTCTTT,CASSPTESAEAFF
.,TRBD2,TRBV7-6,TRBJ2-5,TGTGCCAGCAGCTTATTCTTAGCGGGAGGACAAGAGACCCAGTACTTC,CASSLFLAGGQETQYF
few,.,TRBV6-6,TRBJ2-1,TGTGCCAGCAGTTACGAGGGAGGGGGGGACAATGAGCAGTTCTTC,CASSYEGGGDNEQFF
.,.,TRBV5-6,TRBJ1-2,TGTGCCAGCAGCTTACCAGAGGGCTATGGCTACACCTTC,CASSLPEGYGYTF
.,.,TRBV18,TRBJ1-5,TGTGCCAGCTCATCATGGGGCGGCAATCAGCCCCAGCATTTT,CASSSWGGNQPQHF
few,.,TRBV18,TRBJ1-2,TGTGCCAGCTCACCGGGACTAGGCGTGCGGGGCTACACCTTC,CASSPGLGVRGYTF
once,.,TRBV28,TRBJ1-5,TGTGCCAGCAGTTTACCCTACGGGTACGAGCCCCAGCATTTT,CASSLPYGYEPQHF
.,.,TRBV19,TRBJ2-2,TGTGCCAGTAGTATAGGTATGAACACCGGGGAGCTGTTTTTT,CASSIGMNTGELFF
.,.,TRBV7-6,TRBJ1-1,TGTGCCAGCAGCTTAGAACCCCAGGGAATGAACACTGAAGCTTTCTTT,CASSLEPQGMNTEAFF
.,.,TRBV30,TRBJ2-4,TGTGCCTGGAACGGAGGGAGCGTTGCCAAAAACATTCAGTACTTC,CAWNGGSVAKNIQYF
.,TRBD2,TRBV2,TRBJ2-3,TGTGCCAGAACCTCCTCGGGACTAGCGGGAGGCGAAGCAGATACGCAGTATTTT,CARTSSGLAGGEADTQYF
.,.,TRBV6-1,TRBJ2-7,TGTGCCAGCTCCTTTGGGGCCCCCTACGAGCAGTACTTC,CASSFGAPYEQYF
.,TRBD1,TRBV7-2,TRBJ2-7,TGTGCCAGCAGCTTGGCAGCGCCGGGACAGTCCTACGAGCAGTACTTC,CASSLAAPGQSYEQYF
.,TRBD2,TRBV5-6,TRBJ2-1,TGTGCCAGCAGCCAACTAGCGGGAGTGGGGAATGAGCAGTTCTTC,CASSQLAGVGNEQFF
once,.,TRBV18,TRBJ2-7,TGTGCCAGCTCACCGGGGGAGTCATTGGGGGGTTCTGAGCAGTACTTC,CASSPGESLGGSEQYF
.,.,TRBV30,TRBJ2-5,TGTGCCTGGAGTAGGGGCAAGGGAGAGACCCAGTACTTC,CAWSRGKGETQYF
few,.,TRBV7-9,TRBJ1-1,TGTGCCAGCAGCTTGGGAGCCGCCGGACCAGAAGCTTTCTTT,CASSLGAAGPEAFF
.,TRBD1,TRBV7-9,TRBJ1-2,TGTGCCAGCAGCTTAGGGGACAGGGGAGGCGATGGCTACACCTTC,CASSLGDRGGDGYTF
.,.,TRBV6-1,TRBJ2-5,TGTGCCAGCAGTGAAACGGAGGAGACCCAGTACTTC,CASSETEETQYF
.,TRBD1,TRBV19,TRBJ2-7,TGTGCCAGTAGTATGGTGGCAGGGGGCTACGAGCAGTACTTC,CASSMVAGGYEQYF
.,.,TRBV7-6,TRBJ1-1,TGTGCCAGCAGCTTAGGAGCACAGATCACTGAAGCTTTCTTT,CASSLGAQITEAFF
.,.,TRBV6-1,TRBJ2-7,TGTGCCAGCGTGGAGGGGGCTTCCTACGAGCAGTACTTC,CASVEGASYEQYF